Presented here are 4 T cell receptor beta chains from one specimen sequenced in a study of blood T cell repertoires in COVID-19. Clones were sequenced by immunoSEQ multiplex PCR, and TCRdb holds only the in-frame ones, with some missing. The data show some 140,000 clones, with around 76% seen just once and around 13% held by the top ten. Sequenced sample: peripheral blood. The origin of the receptors is a man aged 80 or over with acute or convalescent COVID-19.

V gene TRBV5-8 combines with J gene TRBJ2-5; the D gene is possibly TRBD1 (6 bases). The CDR3 loop spans 13 amino acids. The ends were cut back, 3 bases at V and 9 bases at J, with 15 bases in the middle. The germline V gene encodes CDR1 SGHTS and CDR2 YDEGEE. The CDR3 coding sequence is TGTGCCAGCAGCTCACGGGACACCGGATCCCAGTACTTC. Translated, it gives CASSSRDTGSQYF.

This clone appeared a few times. This rearrangement joins TRBV19 to TRBJ2-3, with TRBD1 matching over 8 bases. CDR3 length: 15 amino acids. Germline V gives CDR1 LNHDA, CDR2 SQIVND (reference sequence). Trimming took 4 bases from V and 2 from J; bases not matched to a gene: 5. The CDR3 spells CASSTLTGVTDTQYF. In DNA form, the CDR3 reads TGTGCCAGTAGTACGTTGACAGGGGTCACAGATACGCAGTATTTT.

The rearrangement joins TRBV10-3 to TRBJ2-1; the D is unclear. The V end was cut by 3 bases, the J end by 9 bases, with 12 bases between. This CDR3 is built from 13 residues. Germline CDR1 is ENHRY and CDR2 is SYGVKD. CDR3 sequence: CAISEYQSAEQFF. CDR3 in DNA: TGTGCCATCAGTGAATATCAGAGCGCTGAGCAGTTCTTC.

The V and J genes are TRBV14 and TRBJ2-5; possibly TRBD2 for D (6 bases). The CDR3 runs 18 residues. The germline gives CDR1 SGHDN, CDR2 FVKESK. The germline V and J ends were trimmed by 4 bases and 4 bases, with 25 bases remaining between them. The CDR3 reads CASSPPRGLAAQTETQYF. CDR3 nucleotides: TGTGCCAGCAGCCCACCTCGCGGGTTAGCGGCACAAACAGAGACCCAGTACTTC.